The 16 T cell receptor beta chains below come from one sample, sequenced in a study of blood T cells in healthy people across ages. A second PCR, run for about 7 to 12 cycles, used a sample-barcoded 5' primer plus a J-beta primer mix. TCRdb itself ran the 5' RACE reads through MiXCR, one entry per CDR3 protein. The data hold 1 million to 1.2 million distinct CDR3 sequences, with about two fifths observed a single time. The sequencing input was blood. The source is a man between 18 and 35 years old in good health.

This chain links TRBV7-2 with TRBJ1-1; TRBD1 agrees at 8 bases. The CDR3 has 13 residues. Germline CDR1 reads SGHTA; CDR2 reads FQGNSA. The V segment lost 6 bases and the J segment 4 bases; nucleotides outside the gene matches: 4. The CDR3 sequence: CASREDRGTEAFF. CDR3 coding DNA: TGTGCCAGCAGGGAAGACAGGGGCACTGAAGCTTTCTTT.

In its sample, this clonotype was seen a few times. CDR3 DNA sequence: TGTGCGGCGGGGGACGTAGCCAAAAACATTCAGTACTTC. Its protein product is CAAGDVAKNIQYF. The rearrangement links TRBV12-3 or TRBV12-4 to TRBJ2-4, with 7 bases identical to TRBD2. CDR3 size: 13 residues.

The rearrangement uses TRBV6-6 and TRBJ1-2; D is undetermined. Germline V gene sequence: CDR1 MNHNY, CDR2 SVGAGI (reference sequence). V was pared by 7 bases and J by 3 bases, with 15 bases between. There are 14 residues in the CDR3. The CDR3: CASNQDGIDYGYTF. CDR3 DNA sequence: TGTGCCAGCAACCAAGACGGGATCGACTATGGCTACACCTTC.

The chain combines TRBV11-2 with TRBJ2-1; the D is unclear. The V end was cut by 5 bases, the J end by 6 bases, with 5 bases between. Germline V gene data show CDR1 as SGHAT and CDR2 as FQNNGV. This CDR3 has 11 residues. The CDR3 spells CASSMSNEQFF. The CDR3 DNA reads TGTGCCAGCAGCATGTCCAATGAGCAGTTCTTC.

J is TRBJ2-7 and V is TRBV6-5; D is unresolved. The CDR3 length is 12 residues. The germline V gene has CDR1 MNHEY and CDR2 SVGAGI. V was shortened by 10 bases and J by 2 bases, with 12 bases between the two germline ends. CDR3 nucleotide sequence: TGTGCCACCGGACGGGTAACCTACGAGCAGTACTTC. Its translation is CATGRVTYEQYF.

A few counts support this clonotype. The CDR3 region has the DNA TGTGCCAGCAGCCCGGACAGGGGGCTTGGTGAGCAGTTCTTC. This encodes CASSPDRGLGEQFF. This sequence joins TRBV7-2 and TRBJ2-1; 11 nucleotides align to TRBD1. Trimming removed 5 bases from V and 9 bases from J; junction bases left unmatched: 6. The germline gives CDR1 SGHTA, CDR2 FQGNSA. The CDR3 is 14 amino acids.

Note on this clonotype: The junction departs from germline at one end; a sequencing error may be responsible. As DNA, the CDR3 is TGCAGTGCTAAGGGCCAACCAGGCACAGATGCGCAGTATTTT. Translation gives CSAKGQPGTDAQYF. The V call is TRBV20-1, the J call TRBJ2-3; no reliable D call. The CDR3 is 14 residues long. Germline V gene sequence: CDR1 DFQATT, CDR2 SNEGSKA (reference sequence).

The chain joins TRBV10-3 to TRBJ1-2; 7 nucleotides line up with TRBD1. The CDR3 totals 12 residues. V was pared by 4 bases and J by 6 bases, with 2 bases of the junction left unmatched. Germline CDR1 is ENHRY and CDR2 is SYGVKD. The CDR3 sequence: CAISGGTDGYTF. CDR3 DNA sequence: TGTGCCATCAGTGGGGGGACAGATGGCTACACCTTC.

This sequence joins TRBV4-1 and TRBJ1-2; 9 nucleotides match TRBD1. V trimming: 1 base; J trimming: 7 bases; junction bases outside the gene matches: 4. The V gene's germline CDR1 is MGHRA and CDR2 YSYEKL. CDR3 length: 14 residues. The CDR3 coding sequence is TGCGCCAGCAGCCAAGGGACAGGGGACTGTGGCTACACCTTC. Encoded protein: CASSQGTGDCGYTF.

This clonotype came up a few times. The chain combines TRBV27 with TRBJ2-5; 7 bases are a match to TRBD1. With 7 bases clipped from V and 11 bases from J, the junction kept 19 bases outside the gene matches. The CDR3 has 15 amino acids. From germline, CDR1 is MNHEY and CDR2 SMNVEV (reference sequence). The CDR3 sequence: CASTQLGTDNNEQYF. The CDR3 DNA sequence: TGTGCCAGCACCCAACTGGGGACAGATAACAATGAGCAGTACTTC.

This chain links TRBV2 with TRBJ1-4; D gene uncertain. Germline assignment: CDR1 SNHLY and CDR2 FYNNEI. The CDR3 extends over 14 amino acids. V lost 8 bases to trimming and J lost 3 bases, with 13 bases between them. CDR3 amino acids: CASRPAAANEKLFF. The CDR3 DNA sequence: TGTGCCAGCCGGCCGGCAGCAGCTAATGAAAAACTGTTTTTT.

The chain is built from TRBV27 and TRBJ2-1; 7 bases agree with TRBD1. Germline-derived CDR1 and CDR2 are MNHEY and SMNVEV (reference sequence). The CDR3 has 15 amino acids. The V segment lost 4 bases and the J segment 5 bases; nucleotides outside the gene matches: 8. CDR3 DNA: TGTGCCAGCAGTTCCCGGGACAGTGGTGACAATGAGCAGTTCTTC. Translated, it gives CASSSRDSGDNEQFF.

The table lists this clonotype with a few counts. A read error is possible here, since a much larger clone lies one base away. The CDR3 is CASSDRDAKETQYF. CDR3 nucleotide sequence: TGTGCCAGCAGTGACCGGGACGCCAAAGAGACCCAGTACTTC. V usage is TRBV25-1 and J usage is TRBJ2-5; tentatively, D is TRBD1 or TRBD2 (5 bases each). Germline V gives CDR1 MGHDK, CDR2 SYGVNS. The CDR3 extends over 14 amino acids. Trimming took 3 bases from V and 3 from J, leaving 11 bases between them.

This rearrangement joins TRBV4-2 to TRBJ1-5; D perhaps matches TRBD1 (6 bases). CDR1 LGHNA and CDR2 YNFKEQ come from the germline V gene. Trimming removed 0 bases from V and 0 bases from J, with 9 bases in between. The CDR3 runs 16 residues. CDR3 in amino acids: CASSQDRGFSNQPQHF. The DNA for the CDR3 is TGTGCCAGCAGCCAAGACAGGGGATTTAGCAATCAGCCCCAGCATTTT.

V is TRBV2 and J is TRBJ1-1; D is ambiguous. CDR1 SNHLY and CDR2 FYNNEI come from the germline V gene. The CDR3 totals 14 residues. Deletions cut 7 bases from V and 1 base from J, with 13 bases between. CDR3: CASTLWTGNTEAFF. In nucleotides, the CDR3 is TGTGCCAGCACCCTATGGACGGGGAACACTGAAGCTTTCTTT.

The chain couples TRBV6-1 to TRBJ2-5; 9 bases map to TRBD1. Germline lookup yields CDR1 MNHNS and CDR2 SASEGT. The junction had 18 bases not matched to a gene; V was cut back by 8 bases and J by 11 bases. The CDR3 covers 15 residues. The CDR3 nucleotides are TGTGCCAGCCCCCCGGGACAGGGACCCTACAATGAGCAGTACTTC. As protein: CASPPGQGPYNEQYF.